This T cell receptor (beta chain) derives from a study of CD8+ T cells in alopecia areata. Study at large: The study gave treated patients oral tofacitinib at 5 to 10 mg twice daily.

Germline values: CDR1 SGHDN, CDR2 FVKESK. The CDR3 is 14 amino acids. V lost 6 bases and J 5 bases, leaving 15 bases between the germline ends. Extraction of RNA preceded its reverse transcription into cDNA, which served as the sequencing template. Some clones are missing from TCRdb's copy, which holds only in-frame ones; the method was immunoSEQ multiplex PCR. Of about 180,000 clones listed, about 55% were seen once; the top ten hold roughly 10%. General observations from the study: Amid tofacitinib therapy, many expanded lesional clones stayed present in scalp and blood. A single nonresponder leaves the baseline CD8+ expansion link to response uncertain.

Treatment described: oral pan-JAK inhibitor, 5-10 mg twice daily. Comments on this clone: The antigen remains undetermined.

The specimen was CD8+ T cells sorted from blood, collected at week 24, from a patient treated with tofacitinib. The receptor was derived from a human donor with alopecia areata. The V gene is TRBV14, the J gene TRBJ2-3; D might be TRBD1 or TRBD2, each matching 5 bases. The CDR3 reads CASRPTGRGDTQYF. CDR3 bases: TGTGCCAGCAGGCCTACAGGACGGGGAGATACGCAGTATTTT.